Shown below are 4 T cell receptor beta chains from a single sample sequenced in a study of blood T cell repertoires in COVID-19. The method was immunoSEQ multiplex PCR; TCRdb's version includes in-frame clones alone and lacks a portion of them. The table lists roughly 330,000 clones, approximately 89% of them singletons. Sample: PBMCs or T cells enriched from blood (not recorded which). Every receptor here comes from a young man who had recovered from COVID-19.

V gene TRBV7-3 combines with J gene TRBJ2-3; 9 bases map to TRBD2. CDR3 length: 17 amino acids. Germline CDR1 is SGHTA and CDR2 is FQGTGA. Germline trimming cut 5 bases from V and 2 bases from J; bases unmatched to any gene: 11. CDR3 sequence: CASSTWSSGELTDTQYF. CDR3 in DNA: TGTGCCAGCAGCACGTGGTCTAGCGGGGAGCTCACAGATACGCAGTATTTT.

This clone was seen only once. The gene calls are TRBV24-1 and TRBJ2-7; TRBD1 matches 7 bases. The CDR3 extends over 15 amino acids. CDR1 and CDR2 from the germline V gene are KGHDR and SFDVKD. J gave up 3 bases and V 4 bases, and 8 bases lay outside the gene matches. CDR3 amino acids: CATSDQGGPNYEQYF. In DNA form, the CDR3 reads TGTGCCACCAGTGACCAAGGGGGCCCGAACTACGAGCAGTACTTC.

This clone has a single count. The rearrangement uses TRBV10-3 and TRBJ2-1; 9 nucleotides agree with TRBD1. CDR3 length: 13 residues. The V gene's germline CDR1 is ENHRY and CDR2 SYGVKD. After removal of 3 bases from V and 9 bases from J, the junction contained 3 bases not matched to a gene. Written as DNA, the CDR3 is TGTGCCATCAGTGATGTGGGACAGGGTGAGCAGTTCTTC. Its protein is CAISDVGQGEQFF.

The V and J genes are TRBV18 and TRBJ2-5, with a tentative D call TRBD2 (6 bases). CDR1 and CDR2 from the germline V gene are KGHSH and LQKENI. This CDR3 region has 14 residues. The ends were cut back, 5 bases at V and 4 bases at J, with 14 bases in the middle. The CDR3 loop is CASSDTTRGETQYF. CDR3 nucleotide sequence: TGTGCCAGCTCAGATACGACTAGGGGAGAGACCCAGTACTTC.